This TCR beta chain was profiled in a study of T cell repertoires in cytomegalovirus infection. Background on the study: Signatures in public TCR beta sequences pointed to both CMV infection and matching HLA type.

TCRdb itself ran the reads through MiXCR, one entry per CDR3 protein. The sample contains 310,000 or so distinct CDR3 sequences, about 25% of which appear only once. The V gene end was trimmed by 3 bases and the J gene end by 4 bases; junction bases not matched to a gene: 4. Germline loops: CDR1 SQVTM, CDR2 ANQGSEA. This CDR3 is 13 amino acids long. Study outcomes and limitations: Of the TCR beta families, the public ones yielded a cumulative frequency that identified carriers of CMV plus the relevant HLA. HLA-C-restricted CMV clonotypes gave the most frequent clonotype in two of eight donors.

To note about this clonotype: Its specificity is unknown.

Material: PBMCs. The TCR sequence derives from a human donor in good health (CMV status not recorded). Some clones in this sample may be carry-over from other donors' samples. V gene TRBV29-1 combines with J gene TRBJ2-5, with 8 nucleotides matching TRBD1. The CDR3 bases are TGCAGCGTTGACAGGGGGCTTGCAGAGACCCAGTACTTC. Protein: CSVDRGLAETQYF.